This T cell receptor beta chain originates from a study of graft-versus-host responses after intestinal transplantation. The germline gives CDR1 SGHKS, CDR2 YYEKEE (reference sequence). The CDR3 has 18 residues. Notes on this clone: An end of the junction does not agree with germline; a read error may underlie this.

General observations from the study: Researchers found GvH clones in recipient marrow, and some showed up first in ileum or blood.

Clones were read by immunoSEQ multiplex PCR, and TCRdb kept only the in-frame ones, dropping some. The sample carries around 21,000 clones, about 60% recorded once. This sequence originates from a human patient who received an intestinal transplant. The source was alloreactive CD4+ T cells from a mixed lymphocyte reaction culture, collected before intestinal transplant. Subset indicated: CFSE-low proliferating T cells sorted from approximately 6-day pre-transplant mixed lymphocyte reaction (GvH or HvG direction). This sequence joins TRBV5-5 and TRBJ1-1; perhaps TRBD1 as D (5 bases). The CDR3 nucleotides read TGTGCCAGCAGCTTGGTAGCCGGTCGGGGAGGGGAGAACATTGAAGCTTTCTTT. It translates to CASSLVAGRGGENIEAFF. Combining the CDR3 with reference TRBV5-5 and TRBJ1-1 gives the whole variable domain DAGVTQSPTHLIKTRGQQVTLRCSPISGHKSVSWYQQVLGQGPQFIFQYYEKEERGRGNFPDRFSARQFPNYSSELNVNALLLGDSALYLCASSLVAGRGGENIEAFFGQGTRLTVV.